The entry below describes one TCR beta chain. The sample is drawn from a study of blood T cell repertoires in COVID-19. Germline loops: CDR1 SGHTA, CDR2 FQGNSA. The ends were cut back, 0 bases at V and 2 bases at J, with 14 bases in the middle. This CDR3 spans 16 amino acids. The repertoire was sequenced with immunoSEQ multiplex PCR; TCRdb's copy has only in-frame clones and lacks some. The table includes 170,000 or so clones, 86% detected once. The TCR originated in a man aged 45-65 years with active or convalescent COVID-19. The sample taken for sequencing was peripheral blood. The gene calls are TRBV7-2 and TRBJ2-7; tentatively, D is TRBD1 (5 bases). The CDR3 region has the DNA TGTGCCAGCAGCTTAGCGTGGGGCAGGGCAGCCTACGAGCAGTACTTC. Its protein is CASSLAWGRAAYEQYF.